These 19 T cell receptor beta chains originate from one sample sequenced in a study of response to subunit inactivated influenza vaccine. Each CDR3 protein is one row after TCRdb ran MiXCR on the RT-PCR reads. The sample includes about 150,000 distinct CDR3 sequences, approximately 12% of them seen just once. The material sequenced was CD8+ T cells sorted from PBMCs, taken about 24 months after vaccination. The receptors here all came from a man in his fifties or sixties who received an inactivated influenza vaccine.

This clonotype came up many times. The J gene is TRBJ2-7, the V gene TRBV6-2 or TRBV6-3; D not certain. This CDR3 contains 13 residues. Germline CDR1 is MNHEY and CDR2 is SVGEGT. Trimming removed 7 bases from V and 3 bases from J, with 13 bases in between. CDR3 sequence (DNA): TGTGCCAGCAATCGTCCAATCGACTACGAGCAGTACTTC. Amino acids: CASNRPIDYEQYF.

The rearrangement joins TRBV6-5 to TRBJ1-1, with 7 bases lining up with TRBD1. The CDR3 extends over 16 amino acids. V shed 0 bases, J shed 5 bases, and the junction held 9 bases outside the gene matches. Germline lookup yields CDR1 MNHEY and CDR2 SVGAGI. CDR3 region: CASSYSPWQGGTEAFF. CDR3 coding DNA: TGTGCCAGCAGTTACTCGCCCTGGCAGGGGGGAACTGAAGCTTTCTTT.

V and J are TRBV6-2 or TRBV6-3 and TRBJ1-5; no clear D gene. The length of the CDR3 is 16 residues. The germline V gene has CDR1 MNHEY and CDR2 SVGEGT. V dropped 10 bases and J dropped 2 bases, with 21 bases sitting between them. CDR3 in amino acids: CAIPPPRGWGNQPQHF. In DNA, the CDR3 is TGTGCCATTCCCCCCCCCCGGGGTTGGGGCAATCAGCCCCAGCATTTT.

A few counts support this clonotype. The V and J genes are TRBV14 and TRBJ2-3; possible D gene TRBD2, 6 bases. The germline V and J ends were trimmed by 0 bases and 8 bases, with 15 bases remaining between them. CDR3 length: 15 amino acids. Germline loops: CDR1 SGHDN, CDR2 FVKESK. CDR3: CASSQDAGRRGTQYF. Written as DNA, the CDR3 is TGTGCCAGCAGCCAAGATGCGGGGAGGCGAGGTACGCAGTATTTT.

This clonotype has a handful of counts. The V call is TRBV4-3, the J call TRBJ2-7; unclear D gene. Between the trimmed V and J ends, which lost 0 bases and 0 bases, there was a span of 6 bases. Germline CDR1 is LGHNA and CDR2 is YSLEER. CDR3 size: 14 residues. The DNA for the CDR3 is TGCGCCAGCAGCCAAGAGGCCGGCTCCTACGAGCAGTACTTC. Protein: CASSQEAGSYEQYF.

The V call is TRBV20-1, the J call TRBJ2-3, with 7 bases that match TRBD2. This CDR3 is 14 amino acids long. J was trimmed by 6 bases and V by 4 bases; bases with no gene match: 10. Per the germline V gene, CDR1 is DFQATT and CDR2 is SNEGSKA (reference sequence). The chain's CDR3 is CSATPGLVADTQYF. CDR3 coding DNA: TGCAGTGCTACCCCAGGACTAGTGGCCGATACGCAGTATTTT.

The chain has TRBV27 and TRBJ2-7; TRBD2 matches at 9 bases. Germline V gene data show CDR1 as MNHEY and CDR2 as SMNVEV (reference sequence). Trimming took 4 bases from V and 6 from J; bases not matched to a gene: 7. The CDR3 has 14 residues. The CDR3 coding sequence is TGTGCCAGCAGTTCTCTAGCGGGGCTAGGCGAGCAGTACTTC. Translating gives CASSSLAGLGEQYF.

This clonotype was found a few times. The genes are TRBV6-2 or TRBV6-3 and TRBJ2-2; the D is unclear. The V gene's germline CDR1 is MNHEY and CDR2 SVGEGT. V lost 6 bases and J lost 6, with 17 bases in between. The CDR3 covers 15 residues. The CDR3 region has the DNA TGTGCCAGCAGCCCGCATATAGGGTGGGCCGGGGAGCTGTTTTTT. It codes for CASSPHIGWAGELFF.

This clonotype was seen a few times. The chain employs TRBV28 and TRBJ2-6, with D uncertain. Germline loops: CDR1 MDHEN, CDR2 SYDVKM. This CDR3 has 13 residues. V lost 10 bases, J lost 1 base, and 8 bases lay in between. The CDR3 region is CATKASGANVLTF. In nucleotides, the CDR3 is TGTGCCACCAAAGCGTCTGGGGCCAACGTCCTGACTTTC.

This clonotype appeared many times. The gene calls are TRBV7-9 and TRBJ1-1, with TRBD1 matching over 9 bases. The germline V gene encodes CDR1 SEHNR and CDR2 FQNEAQ (reference sequence). CDR3 length: 14 residues. Unmatched junction bases numbered 3, after V lost 4 bases and J lost 3 bases. The CDR3 DNA follows: TGTGCCAGCAGCTACGGACAGGGGTACACTGAAGCTTTCTTT. Encoded protein: CASSYGQGYTEAFF.

The chain recombines TRBV3-1 with TRBJ2-7; 9 nucleotides agree with TRBD2. Looked up from germline, CDR1 is LGHDT and CDR2 is YNNKEL (reference sequence). The CDR3 contains 16 residues. J lost 5 bases, V lost 3 bases, and 11 bases had no gene match. The CDR3 coding sequence is TGTGCCAGCAGCCATAAATACGGGGGACTAGCTCACGAGCAGTACTTC. It codes for CASSHKYGGLAHEQYF.

The chain employs TRBV7-6 and TRBJ2-2, with D perhaps TRBD2 (5 bases). The V end lost 4 bases, the J end lost 7 bases, and 13 bases lay between the germline ends. CDR1 is SGHVS, CDR2 FNYEAQ, per germline. The CDR3 sequence is 14 residues long. CDR3 protein: CASSSPPGSGELFF. The CDR3 DNA reads TGTGCCAGCAGCTCCCCTCCGGGAAGCGGGGAGCTGTTTTTT.

This chain links TRBV9 with TRBJ1-1; D perhaps matches TRBD1 (5 bases). V gave up 0 bases and J gave up 6 bases, with 18 bases separating them. Germline V gene data show CDR1 as SGDLS and CDR2 as YYNGEE. The CDR3 has 16 residues. The CDR3: CASSVDAGYRPAEAFF. In nucleotides, the CDR3 is TGTGCCAGCAGCGTAGACGCAGGTTACAGGCCTGCTGAAGCTTTCTTT.

The chain joins TRBV4-1 to TRBJ2-3, with TRBD2 identical over 8 bases. The CDR3 loop spans 16 amino acids. Germline V gives CDR1 MGHRA, CDR2 YSYEKL. V gave up 1 base and J gave up 1 base; unmatched junction bases: 4. The CDR3, as DNA: TGCGCCAGCAGCCAAGTTTGGCGGGAGGGCACAGATACGCAGTATTTT. Translation: CASSQVWREGTDTQYF.

This clonotype was recorded a few times. The rearrangement links TRBV7-6 to TRBJ1-1, with D possibly being TRBD1 (5 bases). This CDR3 is 14 amino acids long. Germline CDR1 SGHVS, CDR2 FNYEAQ. Trimming removed 1 base at V and 5 bases at J, with 11 bases between. DNA of the CDR3: TGTGCCAGCAGCTTAGTCTCAGGGAAAACTGAAGCTTTCTTT. Translation: CASSLVSGKTEAFF.

V and J are TRBV6-2 or TRBV6-3 and TRBJ1-1; D not certain. Germline CDR1 and CDR2: MNHEY and SVGEGT. The length of the CDR3 is 13 residues. Trimming took off 4 bases at V and 4 bases at J, with 10 bases between the two ends. CDR3 bases: TGTGCCAGCAGTTTAGGGAGGAGCACTGAAGCTTTCTTT. It translates to CASSLGRSTEAFF.

This clonotype came up a few times. The chain couples TRBV9 to TRBJ2-7, with 9 positions matching TRBD2. The germline V gene has CDR1 SGDLS and CDR2 YYNGEE. The CDR3 is made up of 17 amino acids. After removal of 0 bases from V and 0 bases from J, the junction contained 7 bases not matched to a gene. CDR3 protein: CASSVAPAGGSSYEQYF. CDR3 DNA: TGTGCCAGCAGCGTAGCTCCGGCGGGGGGGAGCTCCTACGAGCAGTACTTC.

This clonotype was observed a handful of times. The rearrangement uses TRBV6-1 and TRBJ1-6; TRBD1 might be the D (5 bases). The CDR3 length is 15 residues. Deletions cut 5 bases from V and 6 bases from J, with 14 bases between. Germline loops: CDR1 MNHNS, CDR2 SASEGT. DNA for the CDR3: TGTGCCAGCAGTCCCCTGGGGCTAGCTAATTCACCCCTCCACTTT. Protein sequence: CASSPLGLANSPLHF.

The table lists this clonotype with a few counts. This chain joins TRBV25-1 and TRBJ1-2; D call uncertain. The length of the CDR3 is 10 residues. Germline lookup yields CDR1 MGHDK and CDR2 SYGVNS. Trimming cost V 7 bases and J 8 bases, with 8 bases left between them. The CDR3 loop is CASKPNGYTF. The CDR3 region has the DNA TGTGCCAGCAAACCGAACGGCTACACCTTC.